These 28 T cell receptor beta chains came from one sample sequenced in a study of blood T cell repertoires in COVID-19. Using immunoSEQ multiplex PCR, the repertoire was profiled, and TCRdb retains in-frame clones only, with some absent. The sample has fewer than 350,000 clones, 80% to 90% seen once; the top ten hold just over 9.5%. Sequencing used peripheral blood. All receptors derive from a man aged 30-40 years with COVID-19, enrolled during active disease.

The chain employs TRBV7-3 and TRBJ2-3; a possible D gene is TRBD2 (7 bases). The germline V gene has CDR1 SGHTA and CDR2 FQGTGA. This CDR3 region has 18 residues. Trimming removed 0 bases from V and 1 base from J, with 17 bases in between. The CDR3 loop reads CASSLTSRGAPRTDTQYF. CDR3 DNA: TGTGCCAGCAGCTTAACATCCCGGGGGGCCCCCCGCACAGATACGCAGTATTTT.

This clone was seen only once. The chain uses TRBV19 and TRBJ2-3; D is ambiguous. The CDR3 runs 14 residues. Germline V gene sequence: CDR1 LNHDA, CDR2 SQIVND (reference sequence). The germline V and J ends were trimmed by 10 bases and 3 bases, with 17 bases remaining between them. The CDR3 here is CANRPRFPTDTQYF. Written as DNA, the CDR3 is TGTGCCAATCGACCTAGGTTTCCGACAGATACGCAGTATTTT.

The rearrangement uses TRBV19 and TRBJ2-1; 7 nucleotides align to TRBD2. The CDR3 covers 13 residues. CDR1 LNHDA and CDR2 SQIVND come from the germline V gene (reference sequence). The trim removed 1 base at V and 9 bases at J, leaving 3 bases unmatched. The CDR3 sequence is CASSIGGSGEQFF. DNA of the CDR3: TGTGCCAGTAGTATAGGCGGGAGTGGTGAGCAGTTCTTC.

V and J are TRBV7-6 and TRBJ2-1, with 8 bases that match TRBD2. The V gene's germline CDR1 is SGHVS and CDR2 FNYEAQ. The CDR3 loop spans 15 amino acids. Unmatched junction bases numbered 4, after V lost 4 bases and J lost 2 bases. Here the CDR3 DNA reads TGTGCCAGCAGCTCAGCGGGGGCCACCTACAATGAGCAGTTCTTC. Translation gives CASSSAGATYNEQFF.

The chain combines TRBV29-1 with TRBJ2-2, with D maybe TRBD1 (6 bases). Germline assignment: CDR1 SQVTM and CDR2 ANQGSEA. This CDR3 contains 14 residues. V dropped 6 bases and J dropped 1 base, with 12 bases sitting between them. CDR3 DNA: TGCAGCGTCTGTGAGGGGGTGAACACCGGGGAGCTGTTTTTT. As protein: CSVCEGVNTGELFF.

J is TRBJ1-2 and V is TRBV9; D is ambiguous. The CDR3 totals 15 residues. Germline lookup yields CDR1 SGDLS and CDR2 YYNGEE. Trimming pared 1 base from V and 1 base from J, leaving 11 bases between. In nucleotides, the CDR3 is TGTGCCAGCAGCGTATCAGAGGGCTTTAACTATGGCTACACCTTC. Protein product: CASSVSEGFNYGYTF.

This chain's CDR3 is CASSVRQNTEAFF. The CDR3 bases are TGTGCCAGCAGCGTTCGACAGAACACTGAAGCTTTCTTT. The J gene is TRBJ1-1, the V gene TRBV7-2; D unclear. CDR3 size: 13 residues. CDR1 and CDR2 (germline): SGHTA, FQGNSA. V lost 5 bases to trimming and J lost 1 base, with 8 bases between them. The full variable domain, with the rest looked up from reference TRBV7-2 and TRBJ1-1, is GAGVSQSPSNKVTEKGKDVELRCDPISGHTALYWYRQSLGQGLEFLIYFQGNSAPDKSGLPSDRFSAERTGGSVSTLTIQRTQQEDSAVYLCASSVRQNTEAFFGQGTRLTVV.

The genes are TRBV4-3 and TRBJ2-2; 10 positions match TRBD2. This CDR3 contains 18 residues. With V trimmed by 5 bases and J by 7 bases, 16 bases remained unmatched. Germline V gene lookup returns CDR1 LGHNA and CDR2 YSLEER. CDR3 sequence: CASSVWDQREGQGGELFF. The CDR3 bases are TGCGCCAGCAGCGTCTGGGACCAGCGGGAGGGCCAGGGCGGGGAGCTGTTTTTT.

The chain carries TRBV6-5 and TRBJ2-5; 7 nucleotides match TRBD1. The V gene end was trimmed by 6 bases and the J gene end by 5 bases; junction bases not matched to a gene: 6. From germline, CDR1 is MNHEY and CDR2 SVGAGI. The CDR3 extends over 13 amino acids. CDR3 DNA sequence: TGTGCCAGCAGCCGTGACAGGGTCGAGACCCAGTACTTC. Protein sequence: CASSRDRVETQYF.

V gene TRBV19 combines with J gene TRBJ2-1, with 9 bases aligning to TRBD2. The germline CDR1 and CDR2 sequences are LNHDA and SQIVND (reference sequence). After removal of 5 bases from V and 0 bases from J, the junction contained 11 bases not matched to a gene. The CDR3 totals 18 residues. The DNA for the CDR3 is TGTGCCAGTAGTCTCAAAGAAAGCGGGAGGTCCTCCTACAATGAGCAGTTCTTC. This gives the protein CASSLKESGRSSYNEQFF.

V gene TRBV5-4 combines with J gene TRBJ2-2, with 9 bases fitting TRBD1. V trimming: 4 bases; J trimming: 0 bases; junction bases outside the gene matches: 4. The CDR3 runs to 16 residues. Germline V gene sequence: CDR1 SGHNT, CDR2 YYREEE (reference sequence). In nucleotides, the CDR3 is TGTGCCAGCAGCCTAGACAGGGGGGCGAACACCGGGGAGCTGTTTTTT. Translated, it gives CASSLDRGANTGELFF.

This clone was detected a few times. This chain connects TRBV6-5 to TRBJ2-1; 7 positions agree with TRBD2. The J segment lost 3 bases and the V segment lost 6 bases, leaving 5 bases of the junction unmatched. CDR3 size: 14 residues. Germline loops: CDR1 MNHEY, CDR2 SVGAGI. The CDR3 is CASRRDYHYNEQFF. DNA of the CDR3: TGTGCCAGCAGGCGGGACTACCACTACAATGAGCAGTTCTTC.

The DNA of the CDR3 is TGTGCCATCAGTGAAAGGGGACAGGTATCCTACGAGCAGTACTTC. It translates to CAISERGQVSYEQYF. The rearrangement uses TRBV10-3 and TRBJ2-7, with TRBD1 matching 8 bases. V lost 3 bases to trimming and J lost 1 base; unmatched junction nucleotides: 5. Germline V gives CDR1 ENHRY, CDR2 SYGVKD. CDR3 length: 15 amino acids.

CDR3 region: CASSYRSGNTIYF. CDR3 nucleotides: TGTGCCAGCAGTTACAGGTCTGGAAACACCATATATTTT. The V gene is TRBV27, the J gene TRBJ1-3; D possibly corresponds to TRBD1 (5 bases). The CDR3 extends over 13 amino acids. The V gene lost 4 bases and the J gene lost 1 base, with 5 bases spanning the gap. Germline assignment: CDR1 MNHEY and CDR2 SMNVEV (reference sequence).

The rearrangement links TRBV5-1 to TRBJ2-6; D uncertain. Germline CDR1 is SGHRS and CDR2 is YFSETQ. The CDR3 sequence is 17 residues long. Trimming stripped 0 bases from V and 0 bases from J, with 10 bases between. CDR3: CASSLVAVTSGANVLTF. The CDR3 DNA reads as TGCGCCAGCAGCTTGGTGGCAGTCACCTCTGGGGCCAACGTCCTGACTTTC.

This rearrangement joins TRBV28 to TRBJ1-4; 8 bases fit TRBD1. Germline V gene data show CDR1 as MDHEN and CDR2 as SYDVKM. The CDR3 contains 13 residues. J lost 10 bases, V lost 6 bases, and 7 bases had no gene match. CDR3 DNA sequence: TGTGCCAGCAGCACTCAGGGGGCAAGAAAACTGTTTTTT. Amino acids: CASSTQGARKLFF.

V is TRBV5-6 and J is TRBJ2-3, with D possibly TRBD1 on 5 matching bases. The V end was cut by 5 bases, the J end by 4 bases, with 14 bases between. CDR3 length: 14 amino acids. Germline V gene lookup returns CDR1 SGHDT and CDR2 YYEEEE. The CDR3 nucleotides are TGTGCCAGCAGGGGAAGGGGCGAGTCAGATACGCAGTATTTT. It is translated as CASRGRGESDTQYF.

This rearrangement joins TRBV27 to TRBJ2-5, with a possible D match to TRBD1 (5 bases). The CDR3 is 13 amino acids. Trimming left V 3 bases short and J 6 bases short, with 11 bases between. The germline CDR1 and CDR2 sequences are MNHEY and SMNVEV (reference sequence). CDR3 sequence (DNA): TGTGCCAGCAGTTTTCAGACGGACAAGACCCAGTACTTC. This sequence encodes CASSFQTDKTQYF.

The chain couples TRBV19 to TRBJ2-2; tentative D call: TRBD1 (6 bases). Germline CDR1 is LNHDA and CDR2 is SQIVND (reference sequence). The CDR3 is made up of 14 amino acids. Trimming pared 8 bases from V and 8 bases from J, leaving 18 bases between. CDR3 residues: CASLRQEVAGELFF. The CDR3 region has the DNA TGTGCCAGTTTAAGACAGGAGGTAGCGGGGGAGCTGTTTTTT.

The CDR3 is CASSLGQGLVSYTF. Written as DNA, the CDR3 is TGTGCCAGCAGCCTAGGACAGGGGCTTGTTAGCTACACCTTC. The chain uses TRBV5-6 and TRBJ1-2; 9 nucleotides match TRBD1. J gave up 9 bases and V 4 bases, and 10 bases lay outside the gene matches. The length of the CDR3 is 14 residues. The germline V gene encodes CDR1 SGHDT and CDR2 YYEEEE.

V gene TRBV6-2 or TRBV6-3 combines with J gene TRBJ2-7; 8 bases align to TRBD1. The germline CDR1 and CDR2 sequences are MNHEY and SVGEGT. The CDR3 spans 14 residues. The V gene end was trimmed by 5 bases and the J gene end by 3 bases; junction bases not matched to a gene: 6. For the CDR3, the DNA is TGTGCCAGCAGTCCCTCCGGACAGGGCTACGAGCAGTACTTC. This encodes CASSPSGQGYEQYF.

This clone was seen just once. This chain links TRBV18 with TRBJ1-5; 9 bases align to TRBD1. Germline V gives CDR1 KGHSH, CDR2 LQKENI. This CDR3 spans 15 amino acids. J gave up 5 bases and V 0 bases, and 2 bases lay outside the gene matches. The CDR3 here is CASSPPGTGYQPQHF. The CDR3 region has the DNA TGTGCCAGCTCACCACCGGGGACAGGGTATCAGCCCCAGCATTTT.

The rearrangement links TRBV4-3 to TRBJ2-7; a weak D match, TRBD2 (5 bases). Germline V gives CDR1 LGHNA, CDR2 YSLEER. The CDR3 has 17 residues. V lost 4 bases and J 3 bases, leaving 22 bases between the germline ends. The CDR3 spells CASSLLLGKRVNYEQYF. The CDR3 nucleotides are TGCGCCAGCAGCCTTCTACTGGGTAAGAGGGTCAACTACGAGCAGTACTTC.

The chain is built from TRBV5-6 and TRBJ1-1; D is ambiguous. Trimming took 2 bases from V and 4 from J, leaving 6 bases between them. Germline CDR1 and CDR2: SGHDT and YYEEEE. CDR3 length: 12 residues. This CDR3 is CASSFEGTEAFF. Written as DNA, the CDR3 is TGTGCCAGCAGCTTCGAGGGCACTGAAGCTTTCTTT.

The rearrangement joins TRBV18 to TRBJ1-1; D ambiguous. CDR1 is KGHSH, CDR2 LQKENI, per germline. There are 13 residues in the CDR3. The V end was cut by 6 bases, the J end by 1 base, with 9 bases between. The CDR3: CASSSRENTEAFF. DNA of the CDR3: TGTGCCAGCTCCTCCCGCGAGAACACTGAAGCTTTCTTT.

In regard to this clone: The same CDR3 is also encoded by other DNA sequences in this sample. The chain uses TRBV27 and TRBJ1-5; 7 nucleotides align to TRBD1. J gave up 6 bases and V 6 bases, and 5 bases lay outside the gene matches. Germline lookup yields CDR1 MNHEY and CDR2 SMNVEV (reference sequence). The length of the CDR3 is 13 residues. The CDR3 loop reads CASSLGQSQPQHF. The CDR3 DNA sequence: TGTGCCAGCAGCCTGGGACAGAGTCAGCCCCAGCATTTT.

The gene calls are TRBV10-3 and TRBJ1-1; D perhaps matches TRBD1 (6 bases). Germline CDR1 ENHRY, CDR2 SYGVKD. The V end lost 4 bases, the J end lost 1 base, and 10 bases lay between the germline ends. The length of the CDR3 is 14 residues. CDR3 sequence reads: CAISGTEKNTEAFF. Written as DNA, the CDR3 is TGTGCCATCAGTGGGACAGAAAAGAACACTGAAGCTTTCTTT.

V usage is TRBV5-4 and J usage is TRBJ2-7; D is perhaps TRBD2 (5 bases). V was cut by 4 bases and J by 0 bases, with 14 bases left in between. Germline V lookup: CDR1 SGHNT, CDR2 YYREEE (reference sequence). This CDR3 is 15 amino acids long. CDR3 bases: TGTGCCAGCAGCCAAAGAGGGAAAAGCTCCTACGAGCAGTACTTC. Translated, it gives CASSQRGKSSYEQYF.